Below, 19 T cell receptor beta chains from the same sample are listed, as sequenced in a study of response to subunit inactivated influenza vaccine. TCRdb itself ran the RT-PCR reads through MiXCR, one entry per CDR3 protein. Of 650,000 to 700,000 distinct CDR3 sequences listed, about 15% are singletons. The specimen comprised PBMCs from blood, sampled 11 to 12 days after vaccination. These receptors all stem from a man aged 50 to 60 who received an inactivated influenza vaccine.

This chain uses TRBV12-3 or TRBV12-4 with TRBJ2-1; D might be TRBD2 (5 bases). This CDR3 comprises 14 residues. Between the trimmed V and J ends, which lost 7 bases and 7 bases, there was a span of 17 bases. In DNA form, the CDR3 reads TGTGCCAGCAAATTATCACTAGGGTTGAATGAGCAGTTCTTC. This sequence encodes CASKLSLGLNEQFF.

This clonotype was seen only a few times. Here the CDR3 reads CATSRGGRNNSPLHF. CDR3 nucleotide sequence: TGTGCCACCAGCAGAGGGGGGCGGAATAATTCACCCCTCCACTTT. The rearrangement links TRBV15 to TRBJ1-6, with D possibly TRBD1 on 6 matching bases. There are 15 residues in the CDR3. Germline V gene lookup returns CDR1 LNHNV and CDR2 YYDKDF (reference sequence). V lost 1 base, J lost 5 bases, and 9 bases lay in between.

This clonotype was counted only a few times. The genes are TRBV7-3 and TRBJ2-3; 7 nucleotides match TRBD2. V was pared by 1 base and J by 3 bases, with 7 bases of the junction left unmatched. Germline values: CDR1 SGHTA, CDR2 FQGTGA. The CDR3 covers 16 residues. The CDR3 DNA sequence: TGTGCCAGCAGCTTAAACGGCGGGAGTGGGACAGATACGCAGTATTTT. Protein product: CASSLNGGSGTDTQYF.

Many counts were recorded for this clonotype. Here the CDR3 reads CSVEGQGPRWQYF. The CDR3, as DNA: TGCAGCGTTGAAGGACAGGGGCCCCGTTGGCAGTACTTC. This chain connects TRBV29-1 to TRBJ2-7; 8 bases are shared with TRBD1. Germline CDR1 and CDR2: SQVTM and ANQGSEA. The CDR3 has 13 amino acids. With 1 base clipped from V and 9 bases from J, the junction kept 8 bases outside the gene matches.

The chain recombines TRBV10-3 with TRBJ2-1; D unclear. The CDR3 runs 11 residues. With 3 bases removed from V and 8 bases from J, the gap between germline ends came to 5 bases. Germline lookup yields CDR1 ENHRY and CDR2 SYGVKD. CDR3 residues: CAISELDEQFF. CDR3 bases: TGTGCCATCAGTGAATTAGATGAGCAGTTCTTC.

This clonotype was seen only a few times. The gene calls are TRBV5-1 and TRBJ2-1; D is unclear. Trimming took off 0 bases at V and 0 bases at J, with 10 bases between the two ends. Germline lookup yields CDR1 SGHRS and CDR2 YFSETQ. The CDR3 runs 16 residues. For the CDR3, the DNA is TGCGCCAGCAGCTTGGTTCTTACGAGCTCCTACAATGAGCAGTTCTTC. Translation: CASSLVLTSSYNEQFF.

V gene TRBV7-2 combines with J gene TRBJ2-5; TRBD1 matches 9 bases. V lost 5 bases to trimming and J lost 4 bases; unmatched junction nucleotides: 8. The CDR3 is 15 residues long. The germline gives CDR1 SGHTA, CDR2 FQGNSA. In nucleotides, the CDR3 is TGTGCCAGCAGCATGCGACAGGGGGTAGGAGAGACCCAGTACTTC. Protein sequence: CASSMRQGVGETQYF. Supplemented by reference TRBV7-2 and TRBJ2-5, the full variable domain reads GAGVSQSPSNKVTEKGKDVELRCDPISGHTALYWYRQSLGQGLEFLIYFQGNSAPDKSGLPSDRFSAERTGGSVSTLTIQRTQQEDSAVYLCASSMRQGVGETQYFGPGTRLLVL.

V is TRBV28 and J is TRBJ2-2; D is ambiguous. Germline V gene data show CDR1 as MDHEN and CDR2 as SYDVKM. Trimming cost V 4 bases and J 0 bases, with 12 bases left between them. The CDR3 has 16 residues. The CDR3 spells CASSSGSQANTGELFF. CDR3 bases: TGTGCCAGCAGTTCCGGGTCCCAGGCGAACACCGGGGAGCTGTTTTTT.

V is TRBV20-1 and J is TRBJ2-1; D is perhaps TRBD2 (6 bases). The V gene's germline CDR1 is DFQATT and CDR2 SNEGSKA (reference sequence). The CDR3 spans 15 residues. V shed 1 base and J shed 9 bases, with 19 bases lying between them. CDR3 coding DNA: TGCAGTGCTAGAGGAGGAGGGGCTCCCAGCAGTGAGCAGTTCTTC. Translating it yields CSARGGGAPSSEQFF.

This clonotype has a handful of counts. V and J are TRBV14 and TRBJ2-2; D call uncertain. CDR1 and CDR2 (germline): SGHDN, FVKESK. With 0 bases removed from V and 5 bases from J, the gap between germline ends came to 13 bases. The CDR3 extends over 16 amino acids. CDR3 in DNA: TGTGCCAGCAGCCAAGATTTCGGAGAATGGACCGGGGAGCTGTTTTTT. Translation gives CASSQDFGEWTGELFF.

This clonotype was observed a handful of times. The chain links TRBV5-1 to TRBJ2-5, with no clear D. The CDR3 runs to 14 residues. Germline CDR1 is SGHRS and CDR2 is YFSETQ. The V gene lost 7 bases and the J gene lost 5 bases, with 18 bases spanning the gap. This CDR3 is CASSPQASGETQYF. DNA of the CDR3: TGCGCCAGCTCGCCCCAAGCGTCGGGTGAGACCCAGTACTTC.

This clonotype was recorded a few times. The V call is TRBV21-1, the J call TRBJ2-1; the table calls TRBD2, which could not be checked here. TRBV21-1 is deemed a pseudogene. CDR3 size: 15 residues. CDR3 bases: TGTGCCAGCAGCCTTAGCGGCTATCCCTACAATGAGCAGTTCTTC. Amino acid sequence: CASSLSGYPYNEQFF.

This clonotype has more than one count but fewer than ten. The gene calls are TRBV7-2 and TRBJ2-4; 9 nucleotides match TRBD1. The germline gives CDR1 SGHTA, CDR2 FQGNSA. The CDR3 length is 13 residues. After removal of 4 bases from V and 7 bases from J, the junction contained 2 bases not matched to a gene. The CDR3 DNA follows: TGTGCCAGCAGCTCTGACAGGGGGAACATTCAGTACTTC. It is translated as CASSSDRGNIQYF.

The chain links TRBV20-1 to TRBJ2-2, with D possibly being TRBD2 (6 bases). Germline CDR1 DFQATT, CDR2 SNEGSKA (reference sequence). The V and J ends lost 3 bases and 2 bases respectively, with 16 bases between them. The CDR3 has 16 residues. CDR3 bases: TGCAGTGCTAGGTCCGTAATTAGCGGTAACACCGGGGAGCTGTTTTTT. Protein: CSARSVISGNTGELFF.

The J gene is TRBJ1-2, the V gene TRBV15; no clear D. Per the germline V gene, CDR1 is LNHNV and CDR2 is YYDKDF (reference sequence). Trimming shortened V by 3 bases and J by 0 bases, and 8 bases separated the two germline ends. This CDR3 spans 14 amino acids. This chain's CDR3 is CATSSKAANYGYTF. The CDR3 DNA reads TGTGCCACCAGCAGTAAGGCCGCTAACTATGGCTACACCTTC.

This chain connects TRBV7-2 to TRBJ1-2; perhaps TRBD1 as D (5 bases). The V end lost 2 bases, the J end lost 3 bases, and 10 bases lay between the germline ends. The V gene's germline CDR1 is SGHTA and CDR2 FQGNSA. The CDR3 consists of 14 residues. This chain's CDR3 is CASSLQGRDYGYTF. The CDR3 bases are TGTGCCAGCAGCTTACAGGGTCGCGACTATGGCTACACCTTC.

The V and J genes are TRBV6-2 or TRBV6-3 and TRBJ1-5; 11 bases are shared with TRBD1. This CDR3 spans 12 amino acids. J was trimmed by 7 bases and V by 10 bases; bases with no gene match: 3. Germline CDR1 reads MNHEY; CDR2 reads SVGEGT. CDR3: CATRTGGQPQHF. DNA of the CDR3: TGTGCCACCAGGACAGGGGGCCAGCCCCAGCATTTT.

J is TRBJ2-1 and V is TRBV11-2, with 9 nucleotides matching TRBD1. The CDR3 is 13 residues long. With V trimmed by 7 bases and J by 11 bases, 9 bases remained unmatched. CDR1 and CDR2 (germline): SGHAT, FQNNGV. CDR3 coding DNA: TGTGCCAGCACCAACGACAGGGGGGGGAAGCAGTTCTTC. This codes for CASTNDRGGKQFF.

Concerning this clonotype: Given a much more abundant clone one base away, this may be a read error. The CDR3 bases are TGTGCCAGCAGATCCGGAGGAGGCAGAGGGCTTACCGAGCAGTACTTC. Its protein product is CASRSGGGRGLTEQYF. The chain joins TRBV7-2 to TRBJ2-7; a weak D match, TRBD2 (5 bases). This CDR3 spans 16 amino acids. Germline V CDR1 and CDR2: SGHTA, FQGNSA. Trimming cost V 6 bases and J 6 bases, with 24 bases left between them.